The TCR beta chain under discussion was sequenced for a study of T cells after yellow fever vaccination. Overall study results and limits: A large majority of primary-vaccination clones showed up again after the booster (about 97% CD4, around 88% CD8). Though weaker, the secondary response peaked faster, on day 5 versus 15. Contaminants from the bulk population, in the form of abundant clonotypes, could be found in FACS-sorted repertoires.

As concerns this clonotype: What it recognizes is unknown.

The CDR3 is 13 residues long. V dropped 5 bases and J dropped 2 bases, with 8 bases sitting between them. Germline-derived CDR1 and CDR2 are SGHTA and FQGNSA. Synthesis of TCR cDNA relied on 5'RACE template switching, which attached a universal primer site and UMIs. Each CDR3 protein is one row after TCRdb ran MiXCR on the 5' RACE reads. The sample contains hundreds of thousands of distinct CDR3 sequences, roughly a fifth of which appear only once. The clonotype comes from a man aged 18 to 30 who received the YFV17D yellow fever vaccine. Sequencing used PBMCs, obtained about 20 days after the first yellow fever vaccination. The chain has TRBV7-2 and TRBJ2-3, with D unclear. CDR3 sequence (DNA): TGTGCCAGCAGCAACAGTTACACAGATACGCAGTATTTT. As protein: CASSNSYTDTQYF.